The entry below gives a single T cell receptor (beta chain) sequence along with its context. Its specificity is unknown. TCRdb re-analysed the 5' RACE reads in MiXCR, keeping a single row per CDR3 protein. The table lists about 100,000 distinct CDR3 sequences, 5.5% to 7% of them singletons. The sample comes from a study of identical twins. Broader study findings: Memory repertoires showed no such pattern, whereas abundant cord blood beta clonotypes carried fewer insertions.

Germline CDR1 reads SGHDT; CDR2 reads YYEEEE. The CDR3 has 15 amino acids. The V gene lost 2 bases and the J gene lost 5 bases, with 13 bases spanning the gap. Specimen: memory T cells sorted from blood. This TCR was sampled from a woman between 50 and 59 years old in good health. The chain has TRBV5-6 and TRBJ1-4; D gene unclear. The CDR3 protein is CASSFQPRWNEKLFF. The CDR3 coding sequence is TGTGCCAGCAGCTTTCAACCCAGGTGGAATGAAAAACTGTTTTTT. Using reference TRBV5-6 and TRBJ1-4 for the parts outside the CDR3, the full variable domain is DAGVTQSPTHLIKTRGQQVTLRCSPKSGHDTVSWYQQALGQGPQFIFQYYEEEERQRGNFPDRFSGHQFPNYSSELNVNALLLGDSALYLCASSFQPRWNEKLFFGSGTQLSVL.